This TCR beta chain was captured in a study of human T cells and chemical hapten exposure. Time point indicated: pre-sensitization, week 0. Treatment given: therapeutic diphenylcyclopropenone sensitization with weekly scalp DPC. It was unfractionated whole blood from which total RNA was extracted. In germline, CDR1 is SGHAT, CDR2 FQNNGV. CDR3 length: 12 residues. V was cut by 3 bases and J by 10 bases, with 12 bases left in between. Individual cDNA molecules received unique molecular identifiers in the library. In the original processing: Samples had a median of around 94,000 TCRs, ranging about 20,000 to 690,600. TCRdb reanalysed the RACE reads using MiXCR and keeps one entry per CDR3 protein. The V and J calls and clone size are TCRdb's, not the authors'. The table shows around 330,000 distinct CDR3 sequences, with 5.5% occurring only once.

This specimen was whole blood, taken in connection with sensitization to the hapten diphenylcyclopropenone (DPC). The receptor comes from a woman aged 18 to 35 with alopecia areata. Some clones in this sample may be carry-over from other donors' samples. The chain couples TRBV11-2 to TRBJ1-2, with D unresolved. The CDR3 coding sequence is TGTGCCAGCAGCTTGGGCCAGCCTCCCTACACCTTC. Its protein product is CASSLGQPPYTF.